The sequence of this T cell receptor (beta chain) was determined in a study of cytomegalovirus exposure and HLA in healthy donors. Broader study findings: Among the CMV-associated chains, a few were confirmed in vitro as specific for CMV antigens.

About this clone: Antigen: not known.

After removal of 5 bases from V and 2 bases from J, the junction contained 0 bases not matched to a gene. The CDR3 covers 13 residues. Germline CDR1 is GTSNPN and CDR2 is SVGIG (reference sequence). It was with 60 Vbeta and 13 Jbeta primers that the PCR ran. Some clones are missing from TCRdb's copy, which holds only in-frame ones; the method was immunoSEQ multiplex PCR. In the table there are under 200,000 clones, 70% to 90% of which are singletons. The specimen was PBMCs. The source is a man between 18 and 29 years old in good health and CMV-seropositive. The rearrangement joins TRBV30 to TRBJ1-6; the match to TRBD1 covers 7 bases. The CDR3 DNA is TGTGCCTGGGACAGGGCCTATAATTCACCCCTCCACTTT. This translates into CAWDRAYNSPLHF.